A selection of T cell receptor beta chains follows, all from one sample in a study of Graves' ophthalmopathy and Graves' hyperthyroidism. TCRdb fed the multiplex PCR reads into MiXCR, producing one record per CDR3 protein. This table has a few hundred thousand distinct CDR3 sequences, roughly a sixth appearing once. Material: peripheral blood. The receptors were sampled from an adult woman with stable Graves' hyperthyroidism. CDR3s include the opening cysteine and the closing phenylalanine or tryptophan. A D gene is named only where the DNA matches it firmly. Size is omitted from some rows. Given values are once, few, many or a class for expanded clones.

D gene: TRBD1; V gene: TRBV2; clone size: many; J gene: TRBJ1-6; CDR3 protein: CASHRDSENSPLHF; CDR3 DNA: TGTGCCAGTCACCGGGACAGCGAGAATTCACCCCTCCACTTT
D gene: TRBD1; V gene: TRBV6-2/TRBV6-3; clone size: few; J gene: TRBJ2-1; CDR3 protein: CASSWSFVGQGYNEQFF; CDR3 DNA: TGTGCCAGCAGCTGGTCCTTCGTTGGACAGGGGTACAATGAGCAGTTCTTC
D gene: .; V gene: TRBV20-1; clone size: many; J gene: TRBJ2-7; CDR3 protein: CSARGGRTYEQYF; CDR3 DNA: TGCAGTGCTAGAGGGGGACGGACCTACGAGCAGTACTTC
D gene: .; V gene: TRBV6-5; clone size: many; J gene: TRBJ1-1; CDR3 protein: CASRWGNTEAFF; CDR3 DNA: TGTGCCAGCAGATGGGGGAACACTGAAGCTTTCTTT
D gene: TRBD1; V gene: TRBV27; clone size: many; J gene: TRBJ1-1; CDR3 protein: CASRKDRGVSTEAFF; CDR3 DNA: TGTGCCAGCAGAAAAGACAGGGGGGTGAGCACTGAAGCTTTCTTT
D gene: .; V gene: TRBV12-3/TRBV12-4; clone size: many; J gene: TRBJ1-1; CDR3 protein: CASSLGNRATEAFF; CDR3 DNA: TGTGCCAGCAGTTTAGGTAATAGGGCCACTGAAGCTTTCTTT
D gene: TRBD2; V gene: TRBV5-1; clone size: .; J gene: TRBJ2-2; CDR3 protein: CASSGSGTNTGELFF; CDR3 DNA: TGCGCCAGCAGCGGTAGCGGGACGAACACCGGGGAGCTGTTTTTT
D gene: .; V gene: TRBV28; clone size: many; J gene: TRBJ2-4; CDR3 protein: CASSLERGRNIQYF; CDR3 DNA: TGTGCCAGCAGTTTGGAAAGGGGTCGGAACATTCAGTACTTC
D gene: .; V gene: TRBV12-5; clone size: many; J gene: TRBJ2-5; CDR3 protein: CASGLVPTATGRKETQYF; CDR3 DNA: TGTGCTAGTGGTTTGGTACCGACCGCGACAGGAAGGAAAGAGACCCAGTACTTC
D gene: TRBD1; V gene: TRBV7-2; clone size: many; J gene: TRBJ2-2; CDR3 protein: CASSLGLTGGPAVNTGELFF; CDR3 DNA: TGTGCCAGCAGCTTAGGACTCACAGGGGGCCCCGCTGTGAACACCGGGGAGCTGTTTTTT
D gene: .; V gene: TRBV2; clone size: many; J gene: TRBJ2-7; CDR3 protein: CASTLHEQYF; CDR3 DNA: TGTGCCAGCACTCTCCACGAGCAGTACTTC
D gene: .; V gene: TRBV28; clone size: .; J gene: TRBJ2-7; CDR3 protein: CASSPPPAHIYEQYF; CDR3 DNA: TGTGCCAGCAGTCCGCCTCCAGCGCATATCTACGAGCAGTACTTC
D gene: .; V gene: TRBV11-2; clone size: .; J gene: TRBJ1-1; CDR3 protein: CASSLDPYCNTEAFF; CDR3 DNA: TGTGCCAGCAGCTTAGATCCATACTGCAACACTGAAGCTTTCTTT
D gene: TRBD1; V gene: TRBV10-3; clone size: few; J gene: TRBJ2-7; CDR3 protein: CAISAPTGGRYEQYF; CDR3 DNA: TGTGCCATCAGTGCCCCGACAGGGGGCCGTTACGAGCAGTACTTC
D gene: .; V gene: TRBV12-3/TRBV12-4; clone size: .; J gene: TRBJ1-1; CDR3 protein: CASRLRQLEAFF; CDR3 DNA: TGTGCCAGCAGACTAAGACAGCTTGAAGCTTTCTTT
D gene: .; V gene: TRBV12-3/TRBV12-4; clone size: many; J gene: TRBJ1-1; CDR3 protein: CASSRRTQGTEAFF; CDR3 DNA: TGTGCCAGCAGCCGCAGGACACAGGGAACTGAAGCTTTCTTT
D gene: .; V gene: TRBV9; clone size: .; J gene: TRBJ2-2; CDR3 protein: CASSVESIGGGTGELFF; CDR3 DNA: TGTGCCAGCAGCGTAGAGTCAATTGGAGGGGGCACCGGGGAGCTGTTTTTT
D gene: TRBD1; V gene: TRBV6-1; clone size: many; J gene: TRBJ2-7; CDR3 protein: CASSSGTVPHEQYF; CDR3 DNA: TGTGCCAGCAGCTCCGGGACAGTGCCGCACGAGCAGTACTTC
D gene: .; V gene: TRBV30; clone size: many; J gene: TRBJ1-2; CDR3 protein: CAWRASDSTYGYTF; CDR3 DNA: TGTGCCTGGAGGGCCTCGGACAGCACCTATGGCTACACCTTC
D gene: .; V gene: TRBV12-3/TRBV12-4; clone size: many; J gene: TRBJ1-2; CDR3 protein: CASSLSRQLYGYTF; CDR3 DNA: TGTGCCAGCAGTTTAAGTCGACAACTCTATGGCTACACCTTC
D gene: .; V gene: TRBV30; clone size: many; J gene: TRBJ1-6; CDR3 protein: CAWTQHYNSPLHF; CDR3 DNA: TGTGCCTGGACACAGCACTATAATTCACCCCTCCACTTT
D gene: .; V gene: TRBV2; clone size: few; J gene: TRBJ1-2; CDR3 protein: CASSGRAYGYTF; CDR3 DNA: TGTGCCAGCAGTGGAAGGGCTTATGGCTACACCTTC
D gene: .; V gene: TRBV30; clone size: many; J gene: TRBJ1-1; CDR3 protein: CASRGRETEAFF; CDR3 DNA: TGTGCCTCAAGGGGGAGAGAGACTGAAGCTTTCTTT
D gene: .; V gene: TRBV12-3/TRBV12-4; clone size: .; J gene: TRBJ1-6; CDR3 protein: CASSLGTEALSSYNSPLHF; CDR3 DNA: TGTGCCAGCAGTTTAGGGACAGAAGCCTTAAGCTCCTATAATTCACCCCTCCACTTT
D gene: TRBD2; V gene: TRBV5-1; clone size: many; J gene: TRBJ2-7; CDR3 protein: CASSLGAGESYEQYF; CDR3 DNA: TGCGCCAGCAGCTTGGGGGCGGGAGAATCCTACGAGCAGTACTTC
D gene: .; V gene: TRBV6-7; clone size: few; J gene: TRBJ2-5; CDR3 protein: CASTPTTRGGGRKETQYF; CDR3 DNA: TGTGCCAGCACCCCAACCACCCGAGGGGGGGGGAGAAAAGAGACCCAGTACTTC
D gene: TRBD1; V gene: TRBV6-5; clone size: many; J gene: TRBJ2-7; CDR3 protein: CAIGTGPYYEQYF; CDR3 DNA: TGTGCCATCGGGACAGGACCTTACTACGAGCAGTACTTC
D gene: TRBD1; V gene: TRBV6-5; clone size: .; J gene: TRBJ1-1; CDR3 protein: CASSSGQGTTEAFF; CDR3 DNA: TGTGCCAGCAGTTCCGGACAGGGGACGACTGAAGCTTTCTTT
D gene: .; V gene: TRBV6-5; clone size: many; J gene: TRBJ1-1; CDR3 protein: CASSYGPLTEAFF; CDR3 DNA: TGTGCCAGCAGCTACGGACCTCTCACTGAAGCTTTCTTT